This is a list of T cell receptor beta chains from one sample in a study of long-term antiretroviral therapy in people with HIV. Method: immunoSEQ multiplex PCR; TCRdb's copy keeps in-frame clones and lacks some. This repertoire shows 25,000 to 30,000 clones, around 86% found once; its top ten account for under 5%. Source: unsorted PBMCs, taken just over 2.6 years after starting antiretroviral therapy. The receptors originated from a man between 35 and 55 years old with HIV. The CDR3 runs from the conserved cysteine through the conserved F or W. The D gene is left open where the match is weak. Not all rows give a size; the values are once, few, many and, for expanded clones, a class.

cdr3_length	j_call	clone_size	v_call	d_call	cdr3_aa	cdr3_nt
15	TRBJ2-3	.	TRBV7-8	.	CASSLGVANTDTQYF	TGTGCCAGCAGTCTCGGGGTAGCTAACACAGATACGCAGTATTTT
13	TRBJ1-5	.	TRBV7-9	.	CASSLDSYQPQHF	TGTGCCAGCAGCTTAGACAGTTATCAGCCCCAGCATTTT
15	TRBJ2-7	once	TRBV5-1	.	CASSLGGTLGYEQYF	TGCGCCAGCAGCTTGGGAGGGACTTTAGGCTACGAGCAGTACTTC
13	TRBJ2-3	.	TRBV6-5	TRBD2	CATSSGWTDTQYF	TGTGCCACCTCTAGCGGATGGACAGATACGCAGTATTTT
13	TRBJ2-1	.	TRBV13	TRBD2	CASSAASGGEQFF	TGTGCCAGCAGCGCTGCTAGCGGGGGTGAGCAGTTCTTC
17	TRBJ2-2	.	TRBV2	TRBD1	CASRKFWTGGDTGELFF	TGTGCCAGCAGAAAGTTTTGGACAGGGGGGGACACCGGGGAGCTGTTTTTT
14	TRBJ2-1	once	TRBV28	TRBD2	CASSLAGGYNEQFF	TGTGCCAGCAGTTTAGCGGGAGGGTACAATGAGCAGTTCTTC
18	TRBJ2-5	.	TRBV7-8	TRBD2	CASSPDYLAGGPQETQYF	TGTGCCAGCAGCCCCGACTATCTAGCGGGGGGACCCCAAGAGACCCAGTACTTC
12	TRBJ2-2	.	TRBV27	.	CASMEWFGELFF	TGTGCCAGCATGGAGTGGTTCGGGGAGCTGTTTTTT
15	TRBJ2-7	.	TRBV6-5	TRBD2	CASSYSGGGSYEQYF	TGTGCCAGCAGTTACTCCGGCGGGGGCTCCTACGAGCAGTACTTC
17	TRBJ1-5	.	TRBV15	.	CATSRDPGGLGNQPQHF	TGTGCCACCAGCAGAGATCCCGGGGGGCTAGGCAATCAGCCCCAGCATTTT
14	TRBJ2-1	.	TRBV18	.	CASSPTATYNEQFF	TGTGCCAGCTCACCCACAGCCACCTATAATGAGCAGTTCTTC
16	TRBJ2-2	.	TRBV7-9	TRBD1	CASSLGQQGAAGELFF	TGTGCCAGCAGCTTAGGACAACAGGGGGCCGCCGGGGAGCTGTTTTTT
15	TRBJ2-1	.	TRBV23-1	.	CASSQSSGKGNEQFF	TGCGCCAGCAGTCAATCATCGGGGAAAGGTAATGAGCAGTTCTTC
14	TRBJ2-3	.	TRBV6-1	TRBD1	CAATRDRVADTQYF	TGTGCCGCGACCCGGGACAGGGTGGCAGATACGCAGTATTTT
15	TRBJ1-2	.	TRBV19	.	CASTSLGGPNYGYTF	TGTGCCAGTACTAGTTTGGGGGGCCCTAACTATGGCTACACCTTC
11	TRBJ1-1	few	TRBV19	.	CASSGWTEAFF	TGTGCCAGTAGCGGGTGGACTGAAGCTTTCTTT
14	TRBJ2-5	.	TRBV10-1	.	CASSESNRGKTQYF	TGCGCCAGCAGTGAGTCGAACAGAGGGAAGACCCAGTACTTC
13	TRBJ1-2	.	TRBV4-1	.	CASSHGGIYGYTF	TGCGCCAGCAGCCACGGCGGCATCTATGGCTACACCTTC
15	TRBJ2-7	.	TRBV21-1	.	CASSKLGGGAHEQYF	TGTGCCAGCAGCAAGTTAGGCGGGGGGGCGCACGAGCAGTACTTC
12	TRBJ1-5	few	TRBV30	.	CAWTSGDQPQHF	TGTGCCTGGACCTCCGGCGACCAGCCCCAGCATTTT
14	TRBJ2-7	few	TRBV7-2	TRBD1	CASSFYRGKYEQYF	TGTGCCAGCAGCTTTTACAGGGGGAAGTACGAGCAGTACTTC
15	TRBJ1-1	.	TRBV7-2	.	CASSPRTAGNTEAFF	TGTGCCAGCAGCCCCAGGACAGCGGGGAACACTGAAGCTTTCTTT
16	TRBJ2-6	.	TRBV10-3	.	CAISGNRDSGANVLTF	TGTGCCATCAGTGGTAATAGGGACTCGGGGGCCAACGTCCTGACTTTC
13	TRBJ1-1	.	TRBV25-1	.	CASSESTGPKAFF	TGTGCCAGCAGTGAATCAACAGGCCCTAAAGCTTTCTTT
16	TRBJ1-6	.	TRBV7-2	TRBD1	CASSRDRAVSLSPLHF	TGTGCCAGCAGCAGAGACAGGGCGGTTTCCCTATCACCCCTCCACTTT
13	TRBJ2-5	.	TRBV4-1	TRBD2	CASSPGLAGPQYF	TGCGCCAGCAGCCCCGGACTAGCGGGGCCCCAGTACTTC
15	TRBJ1-1	.	TRBV7-8	TRBD1	CASSAGDRARTEAFF	TGTGCCAGCAGCGCAGGGGACAGGGCTCGCACTGAAGCTTTCTTT